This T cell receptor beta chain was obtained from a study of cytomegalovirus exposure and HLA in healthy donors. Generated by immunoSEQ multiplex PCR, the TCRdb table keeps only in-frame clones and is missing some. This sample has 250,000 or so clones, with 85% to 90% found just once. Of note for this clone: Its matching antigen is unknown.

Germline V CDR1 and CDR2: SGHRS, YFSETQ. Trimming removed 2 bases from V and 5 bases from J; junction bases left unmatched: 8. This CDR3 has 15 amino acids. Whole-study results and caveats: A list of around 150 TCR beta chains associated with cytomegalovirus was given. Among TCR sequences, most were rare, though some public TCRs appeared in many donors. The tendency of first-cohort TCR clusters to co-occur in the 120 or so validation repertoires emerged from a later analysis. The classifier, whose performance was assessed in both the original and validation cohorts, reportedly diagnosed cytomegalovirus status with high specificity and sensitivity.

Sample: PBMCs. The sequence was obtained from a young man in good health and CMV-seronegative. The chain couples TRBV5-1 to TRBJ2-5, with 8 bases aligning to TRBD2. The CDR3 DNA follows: TGCGCCAGCAGCTTCACAGGCGGGGGGTGGGAGACCCAGTACTTC. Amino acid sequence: CASSFTGGGWETQYF.